This T cell receptor (beta chain) was captured in a study of shared clonotypes between healthy human individuals. Notes on the study in general: Rarefaction demonstrated incomplete sorted-subset sequencing despite large depth.

Germline-derived CDR1 and CDR2 are SGHVS and FQNEAQ. The CDR3 length is 14 residues. The V gene lost 5 bases and the J gene lost 2 bases, with 10 bases spanning the gap. Libraries were prepared by immunoSEQ multiplex PCR; TCRdb keeps only in-frame clonotypes and omits some of them. The sample gives over a million clones, just under 99% of which show up once; over 0.3% is in the top ten. Points on this clone: Its antigen is unknown.

The rearrangement links TRBV7-8 to TRBJ2-1; the D call may be TRBD1 or TRBD2 (5 bases each). Sequenced input: naive CD4+ T cells sorted from blood. Subset meaning: CD45RA+ positively selected. The receptor's source is a man under 40 in good health. CDR3 in DNA: TGTGCCAGCAGCGGATGGGACGCCTACAATGAGCAGTTCTTC. It yields the protein CASSGWDAYNEQFF.